This TCR beta chain was sequenced in a study of cytomegalovirus exposure and HLA in healthy donors. Study-wide results and limits: Sequencing depth across donors, presence/absence analyses assumed, was roughly uniform. Cytomegalovirus-associated status was assigned to some 180 TCR beta chains.

The CDR3 runs 14 residues. The germline CDR1 and CDR2 sequences are LNHDA and SQIVND (reference sequence). V gave up 7 bases and J gave up 1 base, with 10 bases separating them. In its sample, this clone was seen once. The antigen is undetermined. PCR was performed using 60 Vbeta and 13 Jbeta primers. The data were produced by immunoSEQ multiplex PCR, yet TCRdb's version contains in-frame clones alone and is incomplete. In the table there are 100,000 to 150,000 clones, over 75% of which are singletons. The TCR sequence derives from a woman in her thirties or forties in good health and CMV-seropositive. The specimen sequenced was PBMCs. This chain links TRBV19 with TRBJ2-2, with D possibly matching TRBD1 (5 bases). The CDR3 protein is CASNKGRNTGELFF. CDR3 DNA sequence: TGTGCCAGTAACAAGGGGCGGAACACCGGGGAGCTGTTTTTT. The whole variable domain, remainder taken from reference TRBV19 and TRBJ2-2, is DGGITQSPKYLFRKEGQNVTLSCEQNLNHDAMYWYRQDPGQGLRLIYYSQIVNDFQKGDIAEGYSVSREKKESFPLTVTSAQKNPTAFYLCASNKGRNTGELFFGEGSRLTVL.